This T cell receptor beta chain derives from a study of blood T cell repertoires in COVID-19. Whole-study context: The samples span acute and convalescent COVID-19 from the United States, Italy and Spain. The analysed material was cDNA or gDNA that came from T cells, B-cell-depleted T cells, or PBMCs.

Per the authors' pipeline: Amplification with reference gene primers provided the estimates of nucleated cell counts. Sequencing was performed with immunoSEQ multiplex PCR; in TCRdb, only in-frame clones are kept and a portion is missing. Clonal size and the V and J genes are those of that table, whereas D and trimming came from the DNA. The sample includes some 160,000 clones, about 90% seen only once; the top ten take 3.5% to 4.5%. Material: peripheral blood. The receptor's source is a woman in her 70s with acute or convalescent COVID-19.

In DNA form, the CDR3 reads TGCGCCAGCAGCTTCATACCGGGACAGGGAGGCAATGAGCAGTTCTTC. This gives the protein CASSFIPGQGGNEQFF. This chain links TRBV5-1 with TRBJ2-1; 9 positions match TRBD1. CDR3 length equals 16 residues. Germline V gene data show CDR1 as SGHRS and CDR2 as YFSETQ. Trimming took 2 bases from V and 6 from J; bases not matched to a gene: 9.